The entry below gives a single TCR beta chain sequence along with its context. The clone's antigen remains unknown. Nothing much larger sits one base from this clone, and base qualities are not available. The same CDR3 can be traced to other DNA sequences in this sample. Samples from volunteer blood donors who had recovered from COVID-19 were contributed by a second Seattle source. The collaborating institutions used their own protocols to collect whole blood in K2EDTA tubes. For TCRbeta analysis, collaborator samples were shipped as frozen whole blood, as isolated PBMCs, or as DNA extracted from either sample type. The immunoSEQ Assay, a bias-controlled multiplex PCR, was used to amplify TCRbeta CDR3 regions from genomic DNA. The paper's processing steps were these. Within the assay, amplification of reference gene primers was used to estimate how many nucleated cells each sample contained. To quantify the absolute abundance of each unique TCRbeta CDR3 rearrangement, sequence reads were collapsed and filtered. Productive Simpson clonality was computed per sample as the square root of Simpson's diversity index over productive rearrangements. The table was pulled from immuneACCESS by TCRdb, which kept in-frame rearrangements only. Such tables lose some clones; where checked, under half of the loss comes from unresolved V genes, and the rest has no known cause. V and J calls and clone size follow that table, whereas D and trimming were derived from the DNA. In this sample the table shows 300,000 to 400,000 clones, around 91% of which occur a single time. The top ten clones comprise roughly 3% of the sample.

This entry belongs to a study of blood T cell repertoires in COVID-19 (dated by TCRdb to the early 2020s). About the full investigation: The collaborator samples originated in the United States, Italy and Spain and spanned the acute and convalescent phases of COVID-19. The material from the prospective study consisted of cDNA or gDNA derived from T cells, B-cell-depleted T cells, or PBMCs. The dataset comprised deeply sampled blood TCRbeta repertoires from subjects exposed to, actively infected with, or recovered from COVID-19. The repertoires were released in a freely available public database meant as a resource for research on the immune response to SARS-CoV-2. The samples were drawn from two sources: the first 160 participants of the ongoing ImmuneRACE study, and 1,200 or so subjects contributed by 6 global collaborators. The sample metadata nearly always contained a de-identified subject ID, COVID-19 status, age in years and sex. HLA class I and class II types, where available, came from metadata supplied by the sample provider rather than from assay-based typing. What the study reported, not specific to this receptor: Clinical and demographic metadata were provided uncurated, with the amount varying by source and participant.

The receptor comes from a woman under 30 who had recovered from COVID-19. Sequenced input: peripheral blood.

For the CDR3, the sequence is CASSLSGSGNTIYF. Here is the DNA: TGCGCCAGCAGCTTGTCAGGGTCTGGAAACACCATATATTTT. This chain is built from TRBV5-1 and TRBJ1-3; perhaps TRBD1 is the D gene, with 5 bases matching. The CDR3 has 14 amino acids, counting the end cysteine and phenylalanine. CDR3 DNA is the only sequence kept; it has 42 bases, read in frame from the first base. CDR1 SGHRS and CDR2 YFSETQ are derived from the germline V gene. Deletion took 1 base off V and 1 base off J, with a span of 6 bases between the germline ends.